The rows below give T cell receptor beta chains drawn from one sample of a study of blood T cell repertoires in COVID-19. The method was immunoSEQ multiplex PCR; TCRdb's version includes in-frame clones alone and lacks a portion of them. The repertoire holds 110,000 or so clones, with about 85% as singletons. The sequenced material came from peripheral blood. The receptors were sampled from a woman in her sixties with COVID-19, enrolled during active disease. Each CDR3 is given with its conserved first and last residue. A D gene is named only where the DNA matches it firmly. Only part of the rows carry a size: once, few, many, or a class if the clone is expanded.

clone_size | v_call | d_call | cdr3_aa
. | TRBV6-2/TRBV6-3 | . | CASSALPGRSMNTEAFF
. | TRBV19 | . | CASSEKLFYGYTF
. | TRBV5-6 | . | CATHFRWAYEQYF
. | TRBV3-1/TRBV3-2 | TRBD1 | CASSQEWRTGDRGYTF
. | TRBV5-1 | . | CASSLTGSYEQYF
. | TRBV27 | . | CASSTESPRHYQYF
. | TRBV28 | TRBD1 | CASSMNRGRDQPQHF
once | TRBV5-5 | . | CASSNGEREPQHF
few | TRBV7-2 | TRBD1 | CASSLRTGTANYGYTF
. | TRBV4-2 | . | CASSQSLSNQETQYF
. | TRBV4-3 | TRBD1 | CASSRDRGRTNYGYTF
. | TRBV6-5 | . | CASSPYNSPLHF
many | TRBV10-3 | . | CAIRASENSYNSPLHF
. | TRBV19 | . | CATQGQAGGTQYF
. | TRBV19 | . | CASSPHTGSSETQYF
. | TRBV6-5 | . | CASSYSPGAYNEQFF
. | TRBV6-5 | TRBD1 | CASRSDRVGYGYTF
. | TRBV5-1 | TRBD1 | CASSSVQGAGGYTF
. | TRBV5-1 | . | CASSLGFGVGEQYF
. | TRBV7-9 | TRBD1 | CASSLGQGAHIYNEQFF
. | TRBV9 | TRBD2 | CASSFAGEQETQYF
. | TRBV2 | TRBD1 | CASRLTGERYF
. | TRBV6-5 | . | CASRTVNEQYF
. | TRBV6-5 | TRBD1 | CASRDGQGAEAFF
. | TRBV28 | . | CASSLAGNYEQYF
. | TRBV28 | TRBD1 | CASSLGQGGNTEAFF
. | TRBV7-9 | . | CASSPQEEFAEAFF